This T cell receptor beta chain originates from a study of shared clonotypes between healthy human individuals (dated by TCRdb to the early 2020s). Looking at the study overall: Three men and a couple of women, aged 18 to 49 years, made up the cohort. For each donor, CD4 naive and CD4 memory were each given three plates, CD8 naive was given two plates, and CD8 memory was given one plate. To estimate repertoire size and how much clonotypes are shared between individuals, the study performed deep sequencing of blood TCR repertoires from roughly five healthy adults. To increase sequencing depth and limit assay-specific biases, TCR repertoire library preparation and sequencing were carried out by different laboratories using diverse techniques. Between about 0.8 and 8.9 billion PBMCs per donor were obtained by leukapheresis. Points the paper makes about the study in general: Even with the large sequencing depth, rarefaction of the sorted-subset datasets indicated that sequencing was incomplete. About 5% of naive CD4, 3% to 4% of naive CD8, approximately 2.2% of memory CD4, and 0.4% of memory CD8 clonotypes were shared across a few donors. The genetic and exposure-history diversity represented was limited by the small number of donors. Estimated clonotype richness was generally larger for naive than for memory subsets. Pairwise subsampling led to the expectation that sequencing depth would affect the degree of clonotype sharing among donors. Compared with non-shared clonotypes, the clonotypes found in all four sorted-subset donors had higher generation probabilities. Sampling was restricted to blood, and TCR repertoires in tissue are likely to differ from TCR repertoires in blood.

Using the deep immunoSEQ assay, multiplex PCR amplified TCR CDR3 regions from genomic DNA. For each cell subset, the extracted genomic DNA was distributed evenly across all wells of several immunoSEQ 96-well plates, and each plate served as one replicate. For sorted subsets, around 200 ng genomic DNA, equal to 30,000 to 35,000 T cell genomes, was loaded into each replicate PCR. The purified libraries were quantified using a Qubit 3.0 fluorometer, sized with a Bioanalyzer 2100, and then quantified again using the KAPA Library Quantification kit. Each immunoSEQ 96-well plate was sequenced on its own single-read 150-cycle Illumina NextSeq 550 flow cell. The authors processed their data as follows. Because the immunoSEQ output included only junctional sequences and no quality scores, the filtering could not be the same as the filtering used for full-length reads. To assign V/J genes and CDR3, sequences were annotated against IMGT germline references using PyIR, a Python wrapper for IgBLAST v1.9. Reads with weak V/J assignments (E-value above 1e-6), missing CDR3, stop codons, out-of-frame junctions, or ambiguous translated residues were removed. V3J clonotypes were defined by identical inferred V gene, J gene, and CDR3 amino acid sequence. The percentage overlap between two repertoires was calculated by dividing the number of shared unique clonotypes by the size of the smaller repertoire. Repertoire richness was assessed with RTK rarefaction, the Chao1 estimator, and Recon v2.1 estimates of unobserved clonotypes. For all TCRbeta clonotypes obtained by the gDNA method from a few donors, generation probabilities were computed with OLGA. The table was pulled from immuneACCESS by TCRdb, which kept in-frame rearrangements only. Such tables lose some clones; where checked, under half of the loss comes from unresolved V genes, and the rest has no known cause. V and J calls and clone size are as listed in that table; D and trimming were resolved from the DNA. In this sample the table shows hundreds of thousands of clones, about 96% of which occur a single time. The top ten hold roughly 0.055% of the sample.

Healthy HIV-negative adults with no recently reported acute infections or vaccinations were included as donors. Only Caucasian adults living in Nashville, Tennessee, USA were represented among the donors. CD4+ T cells were enriched through magnetic negative selection, after which naive cells were positively selected on CD45RA and the remaining negative fraction served as the memory subset. After blood collection by leukapheresis, PBMCs were isolated using Ficoll-Histopaque density gradient centrifugation and then cryopreserved in the vapor phase of liquid nitrogen. Analytical flow cytometry was used to check the purity and quantity of every magnetically sorted T cell population. Genomic DNA was isolated from every sorted fraction and measured by UV absorbance on a Nanodrop 2000c. The CDR3 measures 11 amino acids from cysteine to phenylalanine. The only DNA kept is the CDR3, 33 bases in frame from the first base.

As to this clone: Its antigen is unknown. The record has no base qualities; no much larger clone is one base away.

The sample consisted of naive CD4+ T cells sorted from blood. Interpreted using the paper, the cell subset or site label stands for: CD45RA+ positively selected. This clonotype originated in a woman under 40 in good health. Rearrangement joined TRBV21-1 to TRBJ2-7; TRBD2 is the table's D call, not checked against the DNA. TRBV21-1 is a pseudogene locus. The CDR3 corresponds to CASSKIEAPYF. The nucleotides read TGTGCCAGCAGCAAAATAGAAGCACCCTACTTC.